This T cell receptor (beta chain) was captured by sequencing in a study of blood T cells in healthy people across ages. Overall study context: Using template switching, researchers captured about one barcoded beta molecule for each two T cells.

Study observations and caveats: Since the PBMCs were unsorted, naive and antigen-experienced cells could not be conclusively compared.

A second PCR, run for 7 to 11 cycles, used a sample-barcoded 5' primer plus a J-beta primer mix. Each cDNA molecule, via a template-switch adaptor with 12 random nucleotides, was tagged. TCRdb re-called the 5' RACE reads through MiXCR, storing one row per CDR3 protein. Of about 320,000 distinct CDR3 sequences listed, less than 30% are singletons. Samples each yielded at least 5.5 micrograms of total RNA. CDR1 MGHRA and CDR2 YSYEKL come from the germline V gene. CDR3 size: 16 residues. Points on this clonotype: Its antigen is undetermined. One junction end disagrees with the germline gene, perhaps due to a read error.

The TCR sequence derives from a woman between 65 and 79 years old in good health. The sequenced material came from blood. The chain carries TRBV4-1 and TRBJ2-6; D tentatively fits TRBD1 or TRBD2 (5 bases each). CDR3 in DNA: TGCGCCAGCAGCCATAATGAGGGGTCTGGGGCCAACGCCCTGACTTTC. Translated, it gives CASSHNEGSGANALTF.